This TCR beta chain was identified in a study of siplizumab effects on memory and regulatory T cells. Sequencing used immunoSEQ multiplex PCR; TCRdb keeps in-frame clones, though not all of them. This table holds roughly 100,000 clones, 92% found once. Trimming took 0 bases from V and 8 from J, leaving 16 bases between them. The CDR3 has 16 amino acids. Germline V gene data show CDR1 as ENHRY and CDR2 as SYGVKD. Input material: CD4+ T cells sorted from blood. The chain couples TRBV10-3 to TRBJ1-4; D remains ambiguous. The receptor was derived from a human donor in good health. For the CDR3, the DNA is TGTGCCATCAGTGAGTCAGGAGTCACCAAGGCAGAAAAACTGTTTTTT. Amino acids: CAISESGVTKAEKLFF.